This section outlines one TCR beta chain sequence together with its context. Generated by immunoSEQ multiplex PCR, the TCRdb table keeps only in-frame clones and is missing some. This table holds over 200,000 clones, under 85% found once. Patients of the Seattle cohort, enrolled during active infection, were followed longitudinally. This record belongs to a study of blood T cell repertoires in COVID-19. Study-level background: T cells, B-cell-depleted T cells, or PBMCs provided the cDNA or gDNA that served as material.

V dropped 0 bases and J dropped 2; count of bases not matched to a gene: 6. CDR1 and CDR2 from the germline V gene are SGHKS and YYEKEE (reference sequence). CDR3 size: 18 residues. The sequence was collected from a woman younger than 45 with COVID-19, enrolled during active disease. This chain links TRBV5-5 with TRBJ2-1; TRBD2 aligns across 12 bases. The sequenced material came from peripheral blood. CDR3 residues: CASSLGLAGVSTYNEQFF. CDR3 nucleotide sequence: TGTGCCAGCAGCTTGGGACTAGCGGGAGTGTCAACCTACAATGAGCAGTTCTTC.